This T cell receptor (beta chain) was observed in a study of T-cell reconstitution after alpha-beta-depleted transplantation in children. This clonotype appeared a few times. Its matching antigen is unknown. Trimming removed 3 bases at V and 9 bases at J, with 17 bases between. This CDR3 has 14 amino acids. CDR1 is MNHEY, CDR2 SMNVEV, per germline (reference sequence). The TCRbeta library incorporated unique molecular identifiers. MiXCR, applied by TCRdb to the PCR reads, yields one record per CDR3 protein. The data contain about 640,000 distinct CDR3 sequences, roughly 13% of them singletons. Broader study findings: A year had passed since transplant, and T-cell counts and diversity by then came mostly from newly produced T cells.

The chain combines TRBV27 with TRBJ2-5, with D perhaps TRBD1 or TRBD2 (5 bases each). The clonotype comes from a male patient younger than 18 who had a stem cell transplant for acute myeloid leukemia, so the T cells may come from the graft donor. Here the sequenced sample was PBMCs, mostly from graft donor cells, taken 360 days after TCRalphabeta/CD19-depleted stem cell transplant. The CDR3 nucleotides are TGTGCCAGCAGTTTGAGGGGCAGCCGGGTGGCCCAGTACTTC. Translated, it gives CASSLRGSRVAQYF.